The 3 T cell receptor beta chains below were found in one sample sequenced in a study of blood T cell repertoires in COVID-19. Assay: immunoSEQ multiplex PCR; the TCRdb copy retains only in-frame clones and omits some. The data hold around 130,000 clones, with roughly 90% observed a single time. The sequencing input was peripheral blood. The receptors were gathered from a human donor with COVID-19, enrolled during active disease. The donor label of this sample is uncertain.

The J gene is TRBJ2-1, the V gene TRBV18, with TRBD1 matching over 9 bases. V trimming: 2 bases; J trimming: 9 bases; junction bases outside the gene matches: 11. In germline, CDR1 is KGHSH, CDR2 LQKENI. This CDR3 is built from 16 residues. CDR3 bases: TGTGCCAGCTCACCAAATCTCGGGACAGGGTATGGTGAGCAGTTCTTC. Its protein product is CASSPNLGTGYGEQFF.

The chain recombines TRBV9 with TRBJ2-3; 9 positions agree with TRBD1. With 3 bases clipped from V and 4 bases from J, the junction kept 9 bases outside the gene matches. The CDR3 spans 16 residues. CDR1 is SGDLS and CDR2 is YYNGEE in the germline V gene. This CDR3 is CASSALWDRVSDTQYF. The CDR3 region has the DNA TGTGCCAGCAGCGCACTTTGGGACAGGGTGTCAGATACGCAGTATTTT.

This clone appeared a single time. This rearrangement joins TRBV19 to TRBJ2-1; 12 bases align to TRBD2. Trimming removed 7 bases from V and 9 bases from J; junction bases left unmatched: 19. CDR1 is LNHDA, CDR2 SQIVND, per germline (reference sequence). The CDR3 is 18 residues long. Here the CDR3 reads CASTKGLAGGSSLVEQFF. The CDR3 coding sequence is TGTGCCAGTACCAAGGGGCTAGCGGGGGGGAGTTCGTTGGTTGAGCAGTTCTTC.